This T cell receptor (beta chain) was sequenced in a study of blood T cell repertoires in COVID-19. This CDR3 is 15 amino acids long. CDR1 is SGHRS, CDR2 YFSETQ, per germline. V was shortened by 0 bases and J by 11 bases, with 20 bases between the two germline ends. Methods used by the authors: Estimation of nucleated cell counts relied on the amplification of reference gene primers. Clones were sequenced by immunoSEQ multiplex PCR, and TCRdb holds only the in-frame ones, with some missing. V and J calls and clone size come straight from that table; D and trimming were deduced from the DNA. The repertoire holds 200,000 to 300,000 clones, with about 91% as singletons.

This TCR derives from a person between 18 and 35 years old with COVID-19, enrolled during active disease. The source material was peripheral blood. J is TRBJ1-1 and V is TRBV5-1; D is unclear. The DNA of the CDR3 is TGCGCCAGCAGCTTGGGGTTTTTTGAGGAGGTGTCTGCTTTCTTT. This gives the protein CASSLGFFEEVSAFF.